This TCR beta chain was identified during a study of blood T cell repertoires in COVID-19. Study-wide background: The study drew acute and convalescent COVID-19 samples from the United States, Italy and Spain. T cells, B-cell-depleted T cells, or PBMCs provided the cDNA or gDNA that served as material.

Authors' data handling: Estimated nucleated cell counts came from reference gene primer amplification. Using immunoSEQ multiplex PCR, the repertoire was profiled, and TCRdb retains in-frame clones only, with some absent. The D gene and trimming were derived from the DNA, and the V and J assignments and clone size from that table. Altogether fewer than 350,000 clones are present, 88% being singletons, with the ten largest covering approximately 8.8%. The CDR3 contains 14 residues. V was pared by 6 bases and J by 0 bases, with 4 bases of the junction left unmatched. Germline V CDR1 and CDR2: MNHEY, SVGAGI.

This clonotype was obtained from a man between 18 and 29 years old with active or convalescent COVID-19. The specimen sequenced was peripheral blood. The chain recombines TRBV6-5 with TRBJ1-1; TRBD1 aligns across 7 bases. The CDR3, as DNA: TGTGCCAGCAGCGCCGGGACAGTGAACACTGAAGCTTTCTTT. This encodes CASSAGTVNTEAFF.